These T cell receptor beta chains were read from a single sample in a study of blood T cell repertoires in COVID-19. Assay used: immunoSEQ multiplex PCR; TCRdb lists only in-frame clones, some missing. The table has 160,000 or so clones, approximately 85% seen once. Material: peripheral blood. The receptor set was obtained from a woman aged 50 to 60 with COVID-19, enrolled during active disease. The CDR3 runs from the conserved cysteine through the conserved F or W. The D gene is left open where the match is weak. A row's size may be missing; if present it is once, few, many or a size class.

d_call	j_call	v_call	clone_size	cdr3_nt	cdr3_aa
TRBD1	TRBJ1-1	TRBV7-9	NA	TGTGCCAGCAGCGACGGGACAGGGGGTTGGAACACTGAAGCTTTCTTT	CASSDGTGGWNTEAFF
TRBD1	TRBJ1-5	TRBV10-3	few	TGTGCCATCAGCCTGGGACAGGACAATCAGCCCCAGCATTTT	CAISLGQDNQPQHF
NA	TRBJ2-3	TRBV3-1/TRBV3-2	NA	TGTGCCAGCAGCCAAGAGCGGGGAGATACGCAGTATTTT	CASSQERGDTQYF
TRBD1	TRBJ2-2	TRBV18	NA	TGTGCCAGCTCGGACAGGCAGCCGACGAACACCGGGGAGCTGTTTTTT	CASSDRQPTNTGELFF
NA	TRBJ2-1	TRBV4-1	NA	TGCGCCAGCAGCCAACCGGGGGGGACAGATGAGCAGTTCTTC	CASSQPGGTDEQFF
NA	TRBJ1-6	TRBV7-3	NA	TGTGCCAGCAGCTTAACGCGGGATTCTAATTCACCCCTCCACTTT	CASSLTRDSNSPLHF
NA	TRBJ1-5	TRBV6-5	NA	TGTGCCAGCAGACAGGGCACGAGCAATCAGCCCCAGCATTTT	CASRQGTSNQPQHF
NA	TRBJ1-6	TRBV4-3	NA	TGCGCCAGCAGCCAAAGTTGGAGCTCCTATAATTCACCCCTCCACTTT	CASSQSWSSYNSPLHF
NA	TRBJ1-2	TRBV19	NA	TGTGCCAGTAGTACCCGACAGGAACAATATGGCTACACCTTC	CASSTRQEQYGYTF
TRBD2	TRBJ2-3	TRBV11-2	once	TGTGCCAGCAGCCCAACTAGCGCCGTTGATACGCAGTATTTT	CASSPTSAVDTQYF
TRBD1	TRBJ1-2	TRBV24-1	NA	TGTGCCACCAGTGAATCCGACAGGGAGGTAGGAGGCTACACCTTC	CATSESDREVGGYTF
TRBD2	TRBJ2-2	TRBV19	NA	TGTGCCAGTAGTCCTAGCGGGGCCGGGGAGCTGTTTTTT	CASSPSGAGELFF
TRBD2	TRBJ2-1	TRBV10-3	NA	TGTGCCATCAGTGAATCGCTAGCGGGTATGGATGAGCAGTTCTTC	CAISESLAGMDEQFF
TRBD2	TRBJ2-5	TRBV28	few	TGTGCCAGCAGTTTCGGGACTAGCGGGGATGAGACCCAGTACTTC	CASSFGTSGDETQYF
TRBD1	TRBJ1-1	TRBV11-2	NA	TGTGCCAGCAGCTTAGGGCAGGGGGACGCTGAAGCTTTCTTT	CASSLGQGDAEAFF
TRBD1	TRBJ2-1	TRBV27	NA	TGTGCCAGCAGTCTTGGGACAGGGGACTTCAATGAGCAGTTCTTC	CASSLGTGDFNEQFF
NA	TRBJ2-7	TRBV5-6	few	TGTGCCAGCAGCTTGAGGAGATACGAGCAGTACTTC	CASSLRRYEQYF
NA	TRBJ2-7	TRBV29-1	NA	TGCAGCGTTAGTGACACGTCCTACGAGCAGTACTTC	CSVSDTSYEQYF
NA	TRBJ2-1	TRBV25-1	once	TGTGCCAGCGCATCGCCAGTTATCAATGAGCAGTTCTTC	CASASPVINEQFF
NA	TRBJ2-7	TRBV6-6	NA	TGTGCCGGGGGCGGCAATCCCTACGAGCAGTACTTC	CAGGGNPYEQYF
NA	TRBJ2-7	TRBV11-3	NA	TGTGCCAGCAGCTTAGGCAGGGGGGTCTTCTACGAGCAGTACTTC	CASSLGRGVFYEQYF
NA	TRBJ2-1	TRBV29-1	once	TGCAGCGGGGGGGGCCGGTTGGTCGGTGAGCAGTTCTTC	CSGGGRLVGEQFF
TRBD1	TRBJ2-1	TRBV6-5	once	TGTGCCAGCAGTTCCCCGGGACAGGGTAAAAATGAGCAGTTCTTC	CASSSPGQGKNEQFF
NA	TRBJ1-5	TRBV7-9	NA	TGTGCCAGCAGCTTAGGAGTGTCCAATCAGCCCCAGCATTTT	CASSLGVSNQPQHF
TRBD2	TRBJ2-3	TRBV25-1	NA	TGTGCCAGCAGTGGCCCTAGGACTAGCGGGGGTTTAACAGATACGCAGTATTTT	CASSGPRTSGGLTDTQYF
NA	TRBJ2-3	TRBV3-1/TRBV3-2	NA	TGTGCCAGCAGCCAAGAGCCGGGGACAGATACGCAGTATTTT	CASSQEPGTDTQYF
NA	TRBJ1-2	TRBV12-3/TRBV12-4	NA	TGTGCCAGCACCATGGAGGGCTACACCTTC	CASTMEGYTF
NA	TRBJ1-1	TRBV27	NA	TGTGCCAGCAGTCTACAGGGGAACACTGAAGCTTTCTTT	CASSLQGNTEAFF
TRBD1	TRBJ1-2	TRBV18	NA	TGTGCCAGCTCACCGCTTGGGACAGGGGACTATGGCTACACCTTC	CASSPLGTGDYGYTF
TRBD1	TRBJ1-4	TRBV13	NA	TGTGCCAGCAGCTTAGGCGCCGACAGGGGGCTCCCTATTTTTTTT	CASSLGADRGLPIFF
NA	TRBJ2-2	TRBV3-1/TRBV3-2	NA	TGTGCCAGCAGCCAAGGACAGATAACCGGGGAGCTGTTTTTT	CASSQGQITGELFF
NA	TRBJ1-2	TRBV29-1	NA	TGCAGCGTGGGACTCAAGCTGGCCGGGGGCTACACCTTC	CSVGLKLAGGYTF
NA	TRBJ2-1	TRBV7-9	NA	TGTGCCAGCAGCGTGGGGCCGCAAGGACTAAACAATGAGCAGTTCTTC	CASSVGPQGLNNEQFF
TRBD2	TRBJ2-3	TRBV28	NA	TGTGCCAGCAGTCCACACAGCGGGGGGGCATTAGATACGCAGTATTTT	CASSPHSGGALDTQYF
TRBD1	TRBJ1-6	TRBV28	NA	TGTGCCAGCAACCGACAGGGAAAGGGTAATTCACCCCTCCACTTT	CASNRQGKGNSPLHF
TRBD1	TRBJ2-7	TRBV29-1	once	TGCAGCGTTGCTGGACAGGGGGCATCCTACGAGCAGTACTTC	CSVAGQGASYEQYF
TRBD2	TRBJ2-3	TRBV20-1	few	TGCAGTGCTAGTGGGACTAACCGAGCCCTCACAGATACGCAGTATTTT	CSASGTNRALTDTQYF
NA	TRBJ1-6	TRBV4-1	NA	TGCGCCAGCAGCCAAGAGAGGGCCGGCTCACCCCTCCACTTT	CASSQERAGSPLHF
NA	TRBJ1-2	TRBV19	NA	TGTGCCAGTAGTACCCGACAGATACGAGATAACTATGGCTACACCTTC	CASSTRQIRDNYGYTF
NA	TRBJ1-2	TRBV6-5	NA	TGTGCCAGCAGTCAGGGGAGTGGCTACACCTTC	CASSQGSGYTF
TRBD1	TRBJ2-1	TRBV18	NA	TGTGCCAGCTCACCGGGACAGCCCCTCTACAATGAGCAGTTCTTC	CASSPGQPLYNEQFF
NA	TRBJ1-3	TRBV5-5	NA	TGTGCCAGCAGCTCCCTTACTTTGAGCTCTGGAAACACCATATATTTT	CASSSLTLSSGNTIYF
NA	TRBJ2-2	TRBV4-1	NA	TGCGCCAGCAGCCCCCCGTTAGCGACCGGGGAGCTGTTTTTT	CASSPPLATGELFF
NA	TRBJ2-1	TRBV21-1	NA	TGTGCCAGCAGCACGTTGCGGGGGCACAATGAGCAGTTCTTC	CASSTLRGHNEQFF
TRBD2	TRBJ2-4	TRBV5-6	once	TGTGCCAGCAGCTTGGGACTAGCGGAGGACTATAAGGACATTCAGTACTTC	CASSLGLAEDYKDIQYF
NA	TRBJ1-5	TRBV2	NA	TGTGCCAGCAGTGGGGAGGCCAATCAGCCCCAGCATTTT	CASSGEANQPQHF
NA	TRBJ2-2	TRBV7-9	NA	TGTGCCAGACCCAGCTCGGCGGCGAACACCGGGGAGCTGTTTTTT	CARPSSAANTGELFF
NA	TRBJ2-5	TRBV11-3	NA	TGTGCCAGCAGCTCTGACAACTGGGAGACCCAGTACTTC	CASSSDNWETQYF
TRBD2	TRBJ2-5	TRBV6-5	NA	TGTGCCAGCAGTTACTCCAGGGCGGGGGGGGAGACCCAGTACTTC	CASSYSRAGGETQYF
NA	TRBJ1-5	TRBV19	NA	TGTGCCAGTAGATATAAGCAGGGTAGCAATCAGCCCCAGCATTTT	CASRYKQGSNQPQHF
NA	TRBJ2-7	TRBV19	NA	TGTGCCAGTAAAGGAACAGTCTCCTACGAGCAGTACTTC	CASKGTVSYEQYF